The 25 T cell receptor beta chains below come from one sample, sequenced in a study of shared clonotypes between healthy human individuals. The data were produced by immunoSEQ multiplex PCR, yet TCRdb's version contains in-frame clones alone and is incomplete. The repertoire holds millions of clones, with about 94% as singletons. CD45RO negativity and positive selection for CCR7 defined naive CD8 cells, a population that excluded terminally differentiated effector memory CD45RA+ cells. Sequences were obtained from naive CD8+ T cells sorted from blood. The receptors come from a man aged 18 to 29 in good health.

The rearrangement links TRBV11-2 to TRBJ2-7; D is perhaps TRBD1 or TRBD2 (5 bases each). This CDR3 is 13 amino acids long. The germline V and J ends were trimmed by 5 bases and 3 bases, with 11 bases remaining between them. Per germline, CDR1 SGHAT and CDR2 FQNNGV. Here the CDR3 reads CASSQGRGYEQYF. The CDR3 coding sequence is TGTGCCAGCAGCCAGGGCCGGGGCTACGAGCAGTACTTC.

The DNA of the CDR3 is TGTGCCAGCAGTGGTGAAGGGGTGGAGGGACCACAGTACTTC. Its protein product is CASSGEGVEGPQYF. This sequence joins TRBV6-1 and TRBJ2-7; D may be TRBD2 (6 bases). The CDR3 has 14 residues. The V end was cut by 4 bases, the J end by 10 bases, with 20 bases between. Germline assignment: CDR1 MNHNS and CDR2 SASEGT.

The chain joins TRBV10-3 to TRBJ2-7; D gene unclear. The germline V gene encodes CDR1 ENHRY and CDR2 SYGVKD. V was cut by 6 bases and J by 2 bases, with 8 bases left in between. The CDR3 length is 12 residues. CDR3 bases: TGTGCCATCAGCCCTGGGGCCTACGAGCAGTACTTC. Protein: CAISPGAYEQYF.

This clone was counted a few times. This specimen includes other DNA sequences encoding the same CDR3. The V gene is TRBV6-1, the J gene TRBJ1-2; D unclear. This CDR3 is 13 amino acids long. V lost 3 bases and J 8 bases, leaving 13 bases between the germline ends. Looked up from germline, CDR1 is MNHNS and CDR2 is SASEGT. The CDR3 protein is CASSEAVTRGYTF. The CDR3 DNA is TGTGCCAGCAGTGAGGCGGTAACCAGGGGCTACACCTTC.

V and J are TRBV6-1 and TRBJ2-7; 8 bases align to TRBD1. Per germline, CDR1 MNHNS and CDR2 SASEGT. The CDR3 consists of 15 residues. V shed 3 bases, J shed 3 bases, and the junction held 7 bases outside the gene matches. The CDR3 here is CASSEDRDTFYEQYF. DNA of the CDR3: TGTGCCAGCAGTGAGGACAGGGACACCTTCTACGAGCAGTACTTC.

V is TRBV6-6 and J is TRBJ1-1, with 7 bases identical to TRBD1. The CDR3 length is 13 residues. Germline V lookup: CDR1 MNHNY, CDR2 SVGAGI (reference sequence). Germline trimming cut 5 bases from V and 4 bases from J; bases unmatched to any gene: 4. As DNA, the CDR3 is TGTGCCAGCAGTCCTCAGGGGGGCACTGAAGCTTTCTTT. Translation gives CASSPQGGTEAFF.

To note about this clone: In the same sample, other DNA sequences code for this CDR3. This chain joins TRBV27 and TRBJ1-4, with D possibly matching TRBD1 (5 bases). V was clipped by 1 base and J by 6 bases, with 9 bases between them. CDR3 size: 14 residues. Germline assignment: CDR1 MNHEY and CDR2 SMNVEV (reference sequence). The CDR3 reads CASSLWGGDEKLFF. The CDR3 DNA is TGTGCCAGCAGTTTATGGGGGGGAGATGAAAAACTGTTTTTT.

The chain joins TRBV10-3 to TRBJ2-5; D might be TRBD1 (6 bases). The ends were cut back, 0 bases at V and 2 bases at J, with 10 bases in the middle. Germline-derived CDR1 and CDR2 are ENHRY and SYGVKD. The CDR3 is made up of 15 amino acids. The CDR3: CAISESLTGQETQYF. The CDR3 DNA reads TGTGCCATCAGTGAGTCTCTGACAGGTCAAGAGACCCAGTACTTC.

The J gene is TRBJ2-7, the V gene TRBV15; TRBD1 matches at 8 bases. The CDR3 loop spans 15 amino acids. From germline, CDR1 is LNHNV and CDR2 YYDKDF (reference sequence). With 5 bases clipped from V and 0 bases from J, the junction kept 6 bases outside the gene matches. The CDR3 region has the DNA TGTGCCACCAGCCTTAGGGACAGGCCCTCCTACGAGCAGTACTTC. Translation: CATSLRDRPSYEQYF.

V is TRBV5-1 and J is TRBJ1-2; D is perhaps TRBD1 (5 bases). This CDR3 has 15 amino acids. The V end was cut by 4 bases, the J end by 6 bases, with 19 bases between. The germline CDR1 and CDR2 sequences are SGHRS and YFSETQ. CDR3 residues: CASSPRWGGEDGYTF. The CDR3 coding sequence is TGCGCCAGCAGCCCAAGATGGGGAGGGGAGGATGGCTACACCTTC.

The gene calls are TRBV13 and TRBJ2-7; D not resolved. The germline CDR1 and CDR2 sequences are PRHDT and FYEKMQ (reference sequence). Trimming left V 5 bases short and J 2 bases short, with 7 bases between. The CDR3 loop spans 12 amino acids. CDR3: CASSIFTYEQYF. The CDR3 DNA sequence: TGTGCCAGCAGCATTTTTACCTACGAGCAGTACTTC. Combining the CDR3 with reference TRBV13 and TRBJ2-7 gives the whole variable domain AAGVIQSPRHLIKEKRETATLKCYPIPRHDTVYWYQQGPGQDPQFLISFYEKMQSDKGSIPDRFSAQQFSDYHSELNMSSLELGDSALYFCASSIFTYEQYFGPGTRLTVT.

This chain links TRBV6-6 with TRBJ2-7; TRBD2 is a possible D gene (6 bases). Trimming shortened V by 2 bases and J by 5 bases, and 13 bases separated the two germline ends. The CDR3 extends over 14 amino acids. Per the germline V gene, CDR1 is MNHNY and CDR2 is SVGAGI (reference sequence). Written as DNA, the CDR3 is TGTGCCAGCAGTTACGGAGGGGAGGCCCACGAGCAGTACTTC. Encoded protein: CASSYGGEAHEQYF.

This clone was detected only once. The chain has TRBV5-6 and TRBJ2-2; no firm D call. This CDR3 has 14 amino acids. V was shortened by 5 bases and J by 0 bases, with 8 bases between the two germline ends. Per the germline V gene, CDR1 is SGHDT and CDR2 is YYEEEE. CDR3 region: CASRTSTNTGELFF. In DNA, the CDR3 is TGTGCCAGCAGAACCTCCACGAACACCGGGGAGCTGTTTTTT.

This rearrangement joins TRBV6-5 to TRBJ2-7; 7 bases are a match to TRBD2. Germline V gene sequence: CDR1 MNHEY, CDR2 SVGAGI. The V gene end was trimmed by 6 bases and the J gene end by 2 bases; junction bases not matched to a gene: 10. The CDR3 contains 15 residues. The CDR3 nucleotides read TGTGCCAGCAGATTCGGGGAGGGGTCTCCCTACGAGCAGTACTTC. It is translated as CASRFGEGSPYEQYF.

The chain is built from TRBV19 and TRBJ2-1; TRBD2 matches 15 bases. The J segment lost 6 bases and the V segment lost 5 bases, leaving 2 bases of the junction unmatched. The CDR3 is 15 residues long. Germline V gives CDR1 LNHDA, CDR2 SQIVND (reference sequence). In nucleotides, the CDR3 is TGTGCCAGTAGTGTGGGACTAGCGGGGGGCAATGAGCAGTTCTTC. Its translation: CASSVGLAGGNEQFF. The variable domain in full, with the rest retrieved from reference TRBV19 and TRBJ2-1, is DGGITQSPKYLFRKEGQNVTLSCEQNLNHDAMYWYRQDPGQGLRLIYYSQIVNDFQKGDIAEGYSVSREKKESFPLTVTSAQKNPTAFYLCASSVGLAGGNEQFFGPGTRLTVL.

The V and J genes are TRBV7-9 and TRBJ2-7, with TRBD1 identical over 7 bases. V was pared by 1 base and J by 2 bases, with 5 bases of the junction left unmatched. The CDR3 is 15 residues long. Germline V gene data show CDR1 as SEHNR and CDR2 as FQNEAQ (reference sequence). The CDR3 is CASSLGGTAAYEQYF. The CDR3, as DNA: TGTGCCAGCAGCTTAGGGGGGACAGCTGCCTACGAGCAGTACTTC.

The genes are TRBV5-1 and TRBJ1-2, with 7 bases fitting TRBD1. The CDR3 is 18 amino acids. Trimming cost V 2 bases and J 6 bases; bases outside gene matches: 19. CDR1 is SGHRS, CDR2 YFSETQ, per germline. The CDR3 spells CASSFDPENEDRVDGYTF. CDR3 nucleotide sequence: TGCGCCAGCAGCTTTGACCCCGAAAATGAAGACAGGGTTGATGGCTACACCTTC.

The genes are TRBV21-1 and TRBJ2-7; the D segment call TRBD1 is taken from the table without a DNA check. TRBV21-1 is shown as a pseudogene. There are 15 residues in the CDR3. Written as DNA, the CDR3 is TGTGCCAGCAGCAGGGTACAGGGGGCGCCTTACGAGCAGTACTTC. It specifies CASSRVQGAPYEQYF.

The V and J genes are TRBV11-2 and TRBJ1-2; D possibly corresponds to TRBD1 (5 bases). Trimming took off 3 bases at V and 4 bases at J, with 9 bases between the two ends. The length of the CDR3 is 13 residues. Germline V lookup: CDR1 SGHAT, CDR2 FQNNGV. CDR3 sequence: CASSFDRFYGYTF. DNA of the CDR3: TGTGCCAGCAGCTTCGACAGATTCTATGGCTACACCTTC.

The rearrangement links TRBV4-1 to TRBJ2-2; 8 bases align to TRBD2. Germline values: CDR1 MGHRA, CDR2 YSYEKL. CDR3 size: 14 residues. V lost 5 bases, J lost 6 bases, and 5 bases stayed unmatched. DNA of the CDR3: TGCGCCAGCAGCGACGGGGGGGCGTCCGGGGAGCTGTTTTTT. As protein: CASSDGGASGELFF.

The CDR3 DNA is TGTGCCAGCAGCTTAGCAGCAGGGTGGGGTGGGGCCAACGTCCTGACTTTC. Encoded protein: CASSLAAGWGGANVLTF. The rearrangement joins TRBV11-2 to TRBJ2-6, with D perhaps TRBD1 (5 bases). CDR1 and CDR2 from the germline V gene are SGHAT and FQNNGV. Trimming took off 1 base at V and 3 bases at J, with 13 bases between the two ends. The CDR3 runs to 17 residues.

The chain couples TRBV30 to TRBJ2-3; the D is unclear. Germline-derived CDR1 and CDR2 are GTSNPN and SVGIG (reference sequence). CDR3 length: 15 residues. V lost 0 bases to trimming and J lost 0 bases, with 10 bases between them. The CDR3 sequence is CAWSVASVSTDTQYF. CDR3 coding DNA: TGTGCCTGGAGTGTAGCGAGCGTTAGCACAGATACGCAGTATTTT. Full variable domain (remainder filled in from reference TRBV30 and TRBJ2-3): SQTIHQWPATLVQPVGSPLSLECTVEGTSNPNLYWYRQAAGRGLQLLFYSVGIGQISSEVPQNLSASRPQDRQFILSSKKLLLSDSGFYLCAWSVASVSTDTQYFGPGTRLTVL.

The chain carries TRBV2 and TRBJ2-7; a weak D match, TRBD1 (5 bases). Germline V gives CDR1 SNHLY, CDR2 FYNNEI. V was trimmed by 6 bases and J by 2 bases, leaving 11 bases between them. The CDR3 contains 13 residues. CDR3 loop: CASRSDTPYEQYF. CDR3 DNA sequence: TGTGCCAGCAGATCGGACACTCCCTACGAGCAGTACTTC.

V gene TRBV2 combines with J gene TRBJ2-3, with a possible D match to TRBD2 (6 bases). With 4 bases removed from V and 0 bases from J, the gap between germline ends came to 11 bases. The V gene's germline CDR1 is SNHLY and CDR2 FYNNEI. The CDR3 is made up of 15 amino acids. The CDR3 sequence is CASSGGGASTDTQYF. CDR3 coding DNA: TGTGCCAGCAGTGGTGGCGGGGCTAGCACAGATACGCAGTATTTT.

Only one count was recorded for this clone. This chain uses TRBV15 with TRBJ2-7; D perhaps matches TRBD2 (6 bases). Between the trimmed V and J ends, which lost 1 base and 3 bases, there was a span of 10 bases. The CDR3 totals 14 residues. Germline loops: CDR1 LNHNV, CDR2 YYDKDF (reference sequence). CDR3 protein: CATSRAGAVYEQYF. The CDR3 region has the DNA TGTGCCACCAGCAGAGCGGGAGCAGTCTACGAGCAGTACTTC.